The rows below give T cell receptor beta chains drawn from one sample of a study of T cell clonotyping in hematopoietic cell transplantation. The repertoire was sequenced with immunoSEQ multiplex PCR; TCRdb's copy has only in-frame clones and lacks some. This table holds about 29,000 clones, 80% to 95% found once. The source material was PBMCs, sampled 100 days after allogeneic stem cell transplant. The source of these receptors is a female patient aged 45-60 years who had an allogeneic stem cell transplant from a related donor, so the T cells may come from the graft donor. Some clones in this sample may be carry-over from other donors' samples. Each CDR3 is given with its conserved first and last residue. Fields, in order: CDR3 DNA, CDR3 protein, D gene, clone size, V gene, J gene. The D gene is left open where the match is weak. Some rows have no size entry. The others give once, few or many, or a class for an expanded clone.

DNA: TGTGCCAGCTCACAGGGAACAGGATACGAGCAGTACTTC
CDR3: CASSQGTGYEQYF
D: -
size: -
V: TRBV18
J: TRBJ2-7

DNA: TGTGCCAGCAGTTCCTCTACAGGGTTGAACACTGAAGCTTTCTTT
CDR3: CASSSSTGLNTEAFF
D: -
size: -
V: TRBV27
J: TRBJ1-1

DNA: TGTGCCATCGGAGGACAGGGGATTTCCGAGCAGTACTTC
CDR3: CAIGGQGISEQYF
D: TRBD1
size: once
V: TRBV10-3
J: TRBJ2-7

DNA: TGCGCCAGCAGCTTGCCGGGCAGGGGCCAAGAGACCCAGTACTTC
CDR3: CASSLPGRGQETQYF
D: -
size: -
V: TRBV5-1
J: TRBJ2-5

DNA: TGTGCCATCAGTGAAGGGGAAGGTAATTCACCCCTCCACTTT
CDR3: CAISEGEGNSPLHF
D: -
size: -
V: TRBV10-3
J: TRBJ1-6

DNA: TGCAGCGTTCGTGTCAGGGGGCCCGGAAACACCATATATTTT
CDR3: CSVRVRGPGNTIYF
D: TRBD1
size: -
V: TRBV29-1
J: TRBJ1-3

DNA: TGCGCCAGCAGCTTGGGACAGCGACTAGGGGGCTACACCTTC
CDR3: CASSLGQRLGGYTF
D: -
size: once
V: TRBV5-1
J: TRBJ1-2

DNA: TGCGCCAGCAGCGTGGGGACAGGCCAAGAGACCCAGTACTTC
CDR3: CASSVGTGQETQYF
D: TRBD1
size: -
V: TRBV5-1
J: TRBJ2-5

DNA: TGCGCCAGCAGCTACGGCGGCTACAATGAGCAGTTCTTC
CDR3: CASSYGGYNEQFF
D: -
size: -
V: TRBV5-1
J: TRBJ2-1

DNA: TGTGCCAGCAGCCTGGGGGCGGGACAGGGAGTAATAAGCTACACCTTC
CDR3: CASSLGAGQGVISYTF
D: TRBD1
size: -
V: TRBV5-4
J: TRBJ1-2

DNA: TGTGCCAGCAGTGCCTCGACAGGGCGGCAGTACTTC
CDR3: CASSASTGRQYF
D: TRBD1
size: -
V: TRBV2
J: TRBJ2-7

DNA: TGTGCCAGCAGGGGGGGGGAAGCTGGAAACACCATATATTTT
CDR3: CASRGGEAGNTIYF
D: -
size: -
V: TRBV6-1
J: TRBJ1-3

DNA: TGTGCCAGCAGCTTCGGACTAGCGGGGGGGATCGTTATCAATGAGCAGTTCTTC
CDR3: CASSFGLAGGIVINEQFF
D: TRBD2
size: -
V: TRBV5-4
J: TRBJ2-1

DNA: TGCGCCAGCAGCTCGCCGGGCAGCATCTACGAGCAGTACTTC
CDR3: CASSSPGSIYEQYF
D: -
size: -
V: TRBV5-1
J: TRBJ2-7

DNA: TGTGCCATCAAGGAGGGGGCTCGGAAGCAGTACTTC
CDR3: CAIKEGARKQYF
D: -
size: -
V: TRBV10-3
J: TRBJ2-7

DNA: TGCGCCAGCAGCTTGGGGGCCGAAGAGACCCAGTACTTC
CDR3: CASSLGAEETQYF
D: -
size: -
V: TRBV5-1
J: TRBJ2-5

DNA: TGTGCCAGCAGCTTAGTAGGCAGTCCACAAACTGAGCAGTTCTTC
CDR3: CASSLVGSPQTEQFF
D: -
size: -
V: TRBV7-9
J: TRBJ2-1

DNA: TGTGCCAGCAGAGCTAACAGGAACTCTGGAAACACCATATATTTT
CDR3: CASRANRNSGNTIYF
D: -
size: -
V: TRBV6-1
J: TRBJ1-3

DNA: TGCAGCGTTGAATGGGTAGCGACAGATACGCAGTATTTT
CDR3: CSVEWVATDTQYF
D: -
size: -
V: TRBV29-1
J: TRBJ2-3

DNA: TGTGCCAGTACCCCTCCCAGGCACATGAACACTGAAGCTTTCTTT
CDR3: CASTPPRHMNTEAFF
D: -
size: few
V: TRBV19
J: TRBJ1-1

DNA: TGTGCCAGCAGCGTAGAGGACAGCCCACTGGGAGCTGAAGCTTTCTTT
CDR3: CASSVEDSPLGAEAFF
D: -
size: -
V: TRBV9
J: TRBJ1-1

DNA: TGTGCCAGCAGCGTCACATTGAACACTGAAGCTTTCTTT
CDR3: CASSVTLNTEAFF
D: -
size: once
V: TRBV5-4
J: TRBJ1-1

DNA: TGTGCCAGTAGTATAGGTTTCGGCAGAAAAACTGAAGCTTTCTTT
CDR3: CASSIGFGRKTEAFF
D: -
size: -
V: TRBV19
J: TRBJ1-1

DNA: TGCGCCAGCAGTCTCGGGGGTGGCACTGAAGCTTTCTTT
CDR3: CASSLGGGTEAFF
D: -
size: -
V: TRBV4-3
J: TRBJ1-1